The 7 T cell receptor beta chains reported below all come from one sample, sequenced in a study of chemoradiotherapy in HPV16-positive cancers. TCRdb's table, derived via immunoSEQ multiplex PCR, lists solely in-frame clones and lacks some. The data contain 6,500 to 8,500 clones, 87% of them singletons. Source: blood, taken from a patient who underwent chemoradiotherapy. Receptor source: a human donor with HPV-associated anogenital cancer.

V usage is TRBV6-5 and J usage is TRBJ1-2, with 9 bases identical to TRBD1. This CDR3 has 13 amino acids. The trim removed 2 bases at V and 10 bases at J, leaving 5 bases unmatched. CDR1 MNHEY and CDR2 SVGAGI come from the germline V gene. The DNA for the CDR3 is TGTGCCAGCAGTTACCGGGACAGGGCTGCCTACACCTTC. Its translation: CASSYRDRAAYTF.

V usage is TRBV25-1 and J usage is TRBJ2-7; D perhaps matches TRBD1 (6 bases). Germline V lookup: CDR1 MGHDK, CDR2 SYGVNS. Between the trimmed V and J ends, which lost 6 bases and 4 bases, there was a span of 10 bases. This CDR3 has 12 residues. CDR3 sequence (DNA): TGTGCCAGCAGCAGGGGCCCTTACGAGCAGTACTTC. This translates into CASSRGPYEQYF.

This chain links TRBV7-9 with TRBJ1-3; D call uncertain. There are 15 residues in the CDR3. Trimming took 2 bases from V and 3 from J, leaving 11 bases between them. The germline V gene encodes CDR1 SEHNR and CDR2 FQNEAQ (reference sequence). This CDR3 is CASSLWGGGGNTIYF. The DNA for the CDR3 is TGTGCCAGCAGCTTATGGGGAGGAGGTGGAAACACCATATATTTT. Full variable domain (remainder filled in from reference TRBV7-9 and TRBJ1-3): DTGVSQNPRHKITKRGQNVTFRCDPISEHNRLYWYRQTLGQGPEFLTYFQNEAQLEKSRLLSDRFSAERPKGSFSTLEIQRTEQGDSAMYLCASSLWGGGGNTIYFGEGSWLTVV.

This clone showed up just a few times. The chain links TRBV5-1 to TRBJ1-6, with 10 bases aligning to TRBD1. Germline-derived CDR1 and CDR2 are SGHRS and YFSETQ. This CDR3 comprises 15 residues. Trimming at V came to 3 bases and at J to 11 bases, leaving 8 bases not matched to a gene. The CDR3 sequence: CASSSGTGERTPLHF. CDR3 bases: TGCGCCAGCAGCTCCGGGACAGGGGAAAGGACACCCCTCCACTTT. Combining the CDR3 with reference TRBV5-1 and TRBJ1-6 gives the whole variable domain KAGVTQTPRYLIKTRGQQVTLSCSPISGHRSVSWYQQTPGQGLQFLFEYFSETQRNKGNFPGRFSGRQFSNSRSEMNVSTLELGDSALYLCASSSGTGERTPLHFGNGTRLTVT.

This clone was found a few times. This sequence joins TRBV19 and TRBJ1-2; 7 bases fit TRBD1. Germline CDR1 LNHDA, CDR2 SQIVND (reference sequence). The CDR3 runs to 13 residues. V shed 3 bases and J 10 bases; nucleotides not matched to a gene: 8. The chain's CDR3 is CASSIGTVPTYTF. Written as DNA, the CDR3 is TGTGCCAGTAGTATTGGGACAGTCCCCACCTACACCTTC.

The rearrangement uses TRBV5-4 and TRBJ2-2; no reliable D call. The germline V and J ends were trimmed by 2 bases and 3 bases, with 14 bases remaining between them. The CDR3 is 16 amino acids. Germline CDR1 is SGHNT and CDR2 is YYREEE (reference sequence). The CDR3 nucleotides read TGTGCCAGCAGCTTAGCCGGCAGATCATACACCGGGGAGCTGTTTTTT. Its translation: CASSLAGRSYTGELFF.

The rearrangement uses TRBV4-1 and TRBJ2-3; D possibly corresponds to TRBD1 (5 bases). Per germline, CDR1 MGHRA and CDR2 YSYEKL. The V end was cut by 0 bases, the J end by 4 bases, with 17 bases between. The CDR3 spans 17 residues. The CDR3 sequence is CASSQESQGTAADTQYF. For the CDR3, the DNA is TGCGCCAGCAGCCAAGAAAGTCAGGGTACGGCGGCAGATACGCAGTATTTT.